The 6 T cell receptor beta chains presented below share a single source sample, sequenced in a study of cytomegalovirus exposure and HLA in healthy donors. The PCR was carried out with 60 Vbeta primers and 13 Jbeta primers. TCRdb's table, derived via immunoSEQ multiplex PCR, lists solely in-frame clones and lacks some. There are 180,000 or so clones in the sample; under 80% occur only once, and under 3% lies in the top ten. Material: PBMCs. The receptors were sampled from a human donor in good health.

This chain connects TRBV20-1 to TRBJ1-2; D gene uncertain. CDR1 and CDR2 from the germline V gene are DFQATT and SNEGSKA (reference sequence). This CDR3 comprises 11 residues. Trimming cost V 8 bases and J 0 bases, with 7 bases left between them. The CDR3 protein is CSRSANYGYTF. CDR3 coding DNA: TGCAGTCGCTCGGCTAACTATGGCTACACCTTC.

The table lists this clone with a few counts. This sequence joins TRBV6-1 and TRBJ2-1; 8 nucleotides align to TRBD2. Trimming cost V 10 bases and J 7 bases; bases outside gene matches: 12. Germline V gives CDR1 MNHNS, CDR2 SASEGT. The CDR3 spans 14 residues. The CDR3 loop is CATGRAGAVNEQFF. In DNA form, the CDR3 reads TGTGCCACCGGCCGAGCGGGGGCGGTAAATGAGCAGTTCTTC.

This clone was seen only a few times. The V and J genes are TRBV5-1 and TRBJ1-4, with 8 bases lining up with TRBD1. The CDR3 has 14 residues. CDR1 SGHRS and CDR2 YFSETQ come from the germline V gene. V lost 7 bases, J lost 7 bases, and 9 bases stayed unmatched. The CDR3 bases are TGCGCCAGCGCCCAGGGGGCGCCTAGTGAAAAACTGTTTTTT. Its protein is CASAQGAPSEKLFF.

This chain links TRBV5-4 with TRBJ2-3, with a weak D call TRBD2 (6 bases). The CDR3 loop spans 13 amino acids. Trimming pared 4 bases from V and 5 bases from J, leaving 11 bases between. Germline V lookup: CDR1 SGHNT, CDR2 YYREEE (reference sequence). The CDR3 DNA sequence: TGTGCCAGCAGCCCAACCGGGGGAGATACGCAGTATTTT. It specifies CASSPTGGDTQYF.

The chain joins TRBV5-1 to TRBJ2-5; 8 bases are shared with TRBD1. Germline-derived CDR1 and CDR2 are SGHRS and YFSETQ. The CDR3 has 16 residues. J was trimmed by 5 bases and V by 3 bases; bases with no gene match: 12. The CDR3: CASSSPPDRGGETQYF. As DNA, the CDR3 is TGCGCCAGCAGCTCACCTCCCGACAGGGGCGGTGAGACCCAGTACTTC.

This clone occurred a few times. The chain uses TRBV19 and TRBJ1-2, with unresolved D. CDR1 is LNHDA and CDR2 is SQIVND in the germline V gene (reference sequence). V was clipped by 7 bases and J by 4 bases, with 13 bases between them. The length of the CDR3 is 13 residues. The CDR3 region is CASTSRGAYGYTF. The CDR3, as DNA: TGTGCCAGTACCTCGCGGGGTGCCTATGGCTACACCTTC.